This TCR beta chain was retrieved from a study of blood T cell repertoires in COVID-19. Study summary: Acute and convalescent COVID-19 samples came from the United States, Italy and Spain. From T cells, B-cell-depleted T cells, or PBMCs came the material, which was cDNA or gDNA.

Germline loops: CDR1 SGHNT, CDR2 YYREEE (reference sequence). The V and J ends lost 4 bases and 3 bases, in that order; junction bases with no gene match: 6. This CDR3 has 17 amino acids. Authors' analysis steps: For nucleated cells, counts were estimated from reference gene primer amplification. Method: immunoSEQ multiplex PCR; TCRdb's copy keeps in-frame clones and lacks some. V and J calls and clone size are those listed in that table; D and trimming were worked out from the DNA. The sample lists about 34,000 clones; around 90% were seen once. The sequence derives from a man aged 60 to 69 with active COVID-19. The chain carries TRBV5-4 and TRBJ2-3; TRBD2 agrees at 15 bases. Specimen: peripheral blood. CDR3 sequence: CASSPGGTSGRTDTQYF. In DNA form, the CDR3 reads TGTGCCAGCAGCCCCGGGGGGACTAGCGGGAGGACAGATACGCAGTATTTT.